This entry lists 32 T cell receptor beta chains sequenced from one sample in a study of blood T cell repertoires in COVID-19. Method: immunoSEQ multiplex PCR; TCRdb's copy keeps in-frame clones and lacks some. Among under 150,000 clones listed, around 89% were seen once. Sequencing was done on a sample of peripheral blood. The receptor source for this set is a woman aged 45-65 years with acute or convalescent COVID-19.

This clone has a single count. The chain uses TRBV15 and TRBJ1-4; D gene ambiguous. Germline V gene lookup returns CDR1 LNHNV and CDR2 YYDKDF (reference sequence). CDR3 length: 12 residues. Trimming cost V 6 bases and J 5 bases, with 7 bases left between them. The CDR3 reads CATSPVNEKLFF. For the CDR3, the DNA is TGTGCCACCAGTCCGGTAAATGAAAAACTGTTTTTT.

V is TRBV28 and J is TRBJ2-5; TRBD1 might be the D (5 bases). Germline V gene lookup returns CDR1 MDHEN and CDR2 SYDVKM. The CDR3 has 13 amino acids. Trimming left V 8 bases short and J 0 bases short, with 10 bases between. The DNA of the CDR3 is TGTGCCAGCGACAGCCAGTACCAAGAGACCCAGTACTTC. Its translation: CASDSQYQETQYF.

The V and J genes are TRBV7-2 and TRBJ1-6; 7 bases map to TRBD1. The CDR3 contains 14 residues. J gave up 8 bases and V 4 bases, and 5 bases lay outside the gene matches. CDR1 and CDR2 from the germline V gene are SGHTA and FQGNSA. In DNA form, the CDR3 reads TGTGCCAGCAGCTCACAGGGGCGTGATTCACCCCTCCACTTT. Amino acids: CASSSQGRDSPLHF.

The genes are TRBV18 and TRBJ2-7; D not resolved. CDR3 size: 14 residues. Germline V gene data show CDR1 as KGHSH and CDR2 as LQKENI. V gave up 0 bases and J gave up 2 bases, with 8 bases separating them. DNA of the CDR3: TGTGCCAGCTCACCACCGAGTCGTCCCTACGAGCAGTACTTC. This sequence encodes CASSPPSRPYEQYF.

CDR3 sequence (DNA): TGTGCCAGCAGTTACGAGGGGACCGGAGGGGTACGCGAGCAGTACTTC. It yields the protein CASSYEGTGGVREQYF. This rearrangement joins TRBV6-5 to TRBJ2-7; D possibly corresponds to TRBD2 (6 bases). Trimming cost V 2 bases and J 6 bases, with 20 bases left between them. The CDR3 runs 16 residues. Germline loops: CDR1 MNHEY, CDR2 SVGAGI.

The CDR3 loop reads CASSLGSQGLYEQYF. The CDR3 bases are TGTGCCAGCAGCTTAGGTAGCCAGGGCCTCTACGAGCAGTACTTC. V is TRBV7-8 and J is TRBJ2-7; a weak D match, TRBD1 (5 bases). Germline V gene lookup returns CDR1 SGHVS and CDR2 FQNEAQ. This CDR3 spans 15 amino acids. Between the trimmed V and J ends, which lost 1 base and 3 bases, there was a span of 13 bases.

The table lists this clone with a count of one. V and J are TRBV24-1 and TRBJ2-3; 7 positions match TRBD2. Trimming took 3 bases from V and 14 from J; bases not matched to a gene: 19. Per germline, CDR1 KGHDR and CDR2 SFDVKD. The CDR3 sequence is 16 residues long. The CDR3: CATSDVLGVRVRGGYF. Here the CDR3 DNA reads TGTGCCACCAGTGATGTTCTCGGGGTCCGGGTCCGCGGGGGGTATTTT.

The genes are TRBV23-1 and TRBJ2-7; 7 bases are shared with TRBD1. TRBV23-1 is treated as an ORF (open reading frame) with a function not yet certain. This CDR3 region has 19 residues. Trimming removed 0 bases from V and 0 bases from J; junction bases left unmatched: 14. The CDR3, as DNA: TGCGCCAGCAGTCAATCTCGTGCGGTGGACAGGCTGTTCTCCTACGAGCAGTACTTC. It is translated as CASSQSRAVDRLFSYEQYF.

The V and J genes are TRBV7-9 and TRBJ2-2, with D hard to call. Germline values: CDR1 SEHNR, CDR2 FQNEAQ (reference sequence). The CDR3 runs to 13 residues. V lost 4 bases, J lost 9 bases, and 12 bases lay in between. The CDR3 protein is CASSYNLLRELFF. CDR3 sequence (DNA): TGTGCCAGCAGCTACAACCTCCTTAGGGAGCTGTTTTTT.

This chain uses TRBV5-6 with TRBJ2-7; a possible D gene is TRBD1 (5 bases). V lost 0 bases and J lost 6, with 13 bases in between. The CDR3 is 14 amino acids. Germline loops: CDR1 SGHDT, CDR2 YYEEEE. CDR3 sequence (DNA): TGTGCCAGCAGCTTGGAGGGTGGGGCGCTCGAGCAGTACTTC. Translation gives CASSLEGGALEQYF.

The gene calls are TRBV4-1 and TRBJ2-1; 10 bases are a match to TRBD1. The J segment lost 6 bases and the V segment lost 4 bases, leaving 9 bases of the junction unmatched. The CDR3 extends over 16 amino acids. Germline CDR1 and CDR2: MGHRA and YSYEKL. The CDR3 nucleotides read TGCGCCAGCAGCCTCCTAGGACAGGGGGGAGGCAATGAGCAGTTCTTC. Protein: CASSLLGQGGGNEQFF.

The chain links TRBV11-2 to TRBJ2-5; 8 nucleotides align to TRBD2. Germline lookup yields CDR1 SGHAT and CDR2 FQNNGV. With 11 bases clipped from V and 5 bases from J, the junction kept 13 bases outside the gene matches. The CDR3 has 14 residues. CDR3 sequence: CACDRGGARETQYF. CDR3 in DNA: TGTGCCTGCGATCGGGGGGGGGCCCGGGAGACCCAGTACTTC. Full variable domain (remainder filled in from reference TRBV11-2 and TRBJ2-5): EAGVAQSPRYKIIEKRQSVAFWCNPISGHATLYWYQQILGQGPKLLIQFQNNGVVDDSQLPKDRFSAERLKGVDSTLKIQPAKLEDSAVYLCACDRGGARETQYFGPGTRLLVL.

The table lists this clone with a few counts. The V and J genes are TRBV11-2 and TRBJ1-1, with 8 bases fitting TRBD1. The V gene end was trimmed by 5 bases and the J gene end by 2 bases; junction bases not matched to a gene: 10. The CDR3 has 16 residues. Germline CDR1 and CDR2: SGHAT and FQNNGV. CDR3 DNA sequence: TGTGCCAGCAGCCCCACACAGGGGGGATCAAACACTGAAGCTTTCTTT. Amino acids: CASSPTQGGSNTEAFF.

The chain recombines TRBV18 with TRBJ2-3, with D possibly matching TRBD2 (5 bases). The CDR3 extends over 14 amino acids. The V gene's germline CDR1 is KGHSH and CDR2 LQKENI. V was cut by 3 bases and J by 0 bases, with 7 bases left in between. CDR3 DNA sequence: TGTGCCAGCTCACCTCAGCGGAGCACAGATACGCAGTATTTT. Protein: CASSPQRSTDTQYF. Filled out from reference TRBV18 and TRBJ2-3, the complete variable domain reads NAGVMQNPRHLVRRRGQEARLRCSPMKGHSHVYWYRQLPEEGLKFMVYLQKENIIDESGMPKERFSAEFPKEGPSILRIQQVVRGDSAAYFCASSPQRSTDTQYFGPGTRLTVL.

This chain uses TRBV3-1 (or the pseudogene TRBV3-2) with TRBJ2-2, with no clear D. The germline CDR1 and CDR2 sequences are LGHDT and YNNKEL (reference sequence). The V end was cut by 3 bases, the J end by 0 bases, with 8 bases between. There are 15 residues in the CDR3. The CDR3 is CASSQVQSNTGELFF. The CDR3 DNA reads TGTGCCAGCAGCCAGGTGCAGTCGAACACCGGGGAGCTGTTTTTT.

V is TRBV18 and J is TRBJ2-7; TRBD1 matches 9 bases. V lost 4 bases, J lost 2 bases, and 3 bases stayed unmatched. The germline CDR1 and CDR2 sequences are KGHSH and LQKENI. The CDR3 is 14 amino acids. The CDR3 DNA sequence: TGTGCCAGCTCACTGGGACAGGGTCCCTACGAGCAGTACTTC. This sequence encodes CASSLGQGPYEQYF.

This clone was counted once. The chain links TRBV7-6 to TRBJ2-1, with D possibly being TRBD1 (6 bases). V dropped 5 bases and J dropped 5 bases, with 16 bases sitting between them. The CDR3 is made up of 15 amino acids. CDR1 is SGHVS, CDR2 FNYEAQ, per germline. This chain's CDR3 is CASSPRKGQNNEQFF. The CDR3 nucleotides read TGTGCCAGCAGCCCCCGAAAGGGACAAAACAATGAGCAGTTCTTC. Supplemented by reference TRBV7-6 and TRBJ2-1, the full variable domain reads GAGVSQSPRYKVTKRGQDVALRCDPISGHVSLYWYRQALGQGPEFLTYFNYEAQQDKSGLPNDRFSAERPEGSISTLTIQRTEQRDSAMYRCASSPRKGQNNEQFFGPGTRLTVL.

This rearrangement joins TRBV3-1 (or the pseudogene TRBV3-2) to TRBJ2-2; D is perhaps TRBD2 (6 bases). Germline V gene data show CDR1 as LGHDT and CDR2 as YNNKEL (reference sequence). V was trimmed by 8 bases and J by 1 base, leaving 17 bases between them. There are 16 residues in the CDR3. DNA for the CDR3: TGTGCCAGCGGAGTAACAGGAGGGGTGAACACCGGGGAGCTGTTTTTT. Encoded protein: CASGVTGGVNTGELFF.

The chain links TRBV18 to TRBJ1-1; a possible D gene is TRBD1 (5 bases). There are 16 residues in the CDR3. Germline CDR1 is KGHSH and CDR2 is LQKENI. Trimming removed 1 base from V and 3 bases from J, with 15 bases in between. In nucleotides, the CDR3 is TGTGCCAGCTCACCACTACCCTCCCCCAGGGACACTGAAGCTTTCTTT. Protein sequence: CASSPLPSPRDTEAFF.

This chain uses TRBV25-1 with TRBJ1-4, with 9 nucleotides matching TRBD1. J gave up 10 bases and V 3 bases, and 12 bases lay outside the gene matches. The CDR3 totals 16 residues. Per germline, CDR1 MGHDK and CDR2 SYGVNS. CDR3 bases: TGTGCCAGCAGTGAGACGCCTCGGACAGGGGAAGGAAAACTGTTTTTT. Amino acid sequence: CASSETPRTGEGKLFF.

The gene calls are TRBV3-1 (or the pseudogene TRBV3-2) and TRBJ1-5, with D hard to call. The V end was cut by 1 base, the J end by 4 bases, with 8 bases between. The CDR3 loop spans 14 amino acids. Germline V CDR1 and CDR2: LGHDT, YNNKEL (reference sequence). The CDR3 spells CASSQARSNQPQHF. For the CDR3, the DNA is TGTGCCAGCAGCCAAGCAAGGAGTAATCAGCCCCAGCATTTT.

The chain carries TRBV3-1 (or the pseudogene TRBV3-2) and TRBJ2-3; TRBD2 agrees at 7 bases. The trim removed 0 bases at V and 3 bases at J, leaving 6 bases unmatched. Germline CDR1 LGHDT, CDR2 YNNKEL (reference sequence). This CDR3 is built from 16 residues. CDR3 sequence: CASSQDAAGNTDTQYF. The DNA for the CDR3 is TGTGCCAGCAGCCAAGATGCAGCGGGGAATACAGATACGCAGTATTTT.

This chain links TRBV13 with TRBJ2-7; D uncertain. The V gene lost 5 bases and the J gene lost 0 bases, with 14 bases spanning the gap. Germline-derived CDR1 and CDR2 are PRHDT and FYEKMQ (reference sequence). This CDR3 has 15 amino acids. This chain's CDR3 is CASSRYAASSYEQYF. CDR3 nucleotides: TGTGCCAGCAGCCGATATGCGGCGAGCTCCTACGAGCAGTACTTC.

The chain joins TRBV29-1 to TRBJ2-7; TRBD2 matches at 7 bases. This CDR3 contains 12 residues. CDR1 is SQVTM, CDR2 ANQGSEA, per germline. V was pared by 1 base and J by 6 bases, with 3 bases of the junction left unmatched. CDR3 bases: TGCAGCGTTGAAGGGGGCGGGGGCGAGCAGTACTTC. It codes for CSVEGGGGEQYF.

This rearrangement joins TRBV6-2 or TRBV6-3 to TRBJ2-5, with D uncertain. V dropped 2 bases and J dropped 2 bases, with 6 bases sitting between them. The CDR3 spans 13 residues. Germline CDR1 reads MNHEY; CDR2 reads SVGEGT. CDR3 residues: CASSYPPQETQYF. For the CDR3, the DNA is TGTGCCAGCAGTTACCCCCCTCAAGAGACCCAGTACTTC.

About this clone itself: The junction departs from germline at one end; a sequencing error may be responsible. The V call is TRBV7-9, the J call TRBJ1-1; the D gene is possibly TRBD1 (6 bases). Germline CDR1 reads SEHNR; CDR2 reads FQNEAQ (reference sequence). The CDR3 has 11 residues. The CDR3 is CASSSRGMWIF. The CDR3 bases are TGTGCCAGCAGCTCCAGGGGTATGTGGATCTTT.

This chain links TRBV28 with TRBJ1-2; a weak D match, TRBD1 (6 bases). The germline CDR1 and CDR2 sequences are MDHEN and SYDVKM. The CDR3 has 15 amino acids. V lost 1 base, J lost 1 base, and 10 bases lay in between. CDR3 protein: CASSLLGHINYGYTF. Here the CDR3 DNA reads TGTGCCAGCAGTTTATTGGGACACATTAACTATGGCTACACCTTC.

This chain uses TRBV6-1 with TRBJ2-4, with 9 bases lining up with TRBD1. Germline values: CDR1 MNHNS, CDR2 SASEGT. The CDR3 is made up of 15 amino acids. The V and J ends lost 3 bases and 5 bases, in that order; junction bases with no gene match: 5. CDR3 region: CASSEGQGRENIQYF. The CDR3 coding sequence is TGTGCCAGCAGTGAGGGACAGGGCAGGGAAAACATTCAGTACTTC.

J is TRBJ2-3 and V is TRBV6-5; D perhaps matches TRBD1 (6 bases). Germline V CDR1 and CDR2: MNHEY, SVGAGI. V shed 5 bases and J shed 2 bases, with 14 bases lying between them. CDR3 length: 15 residues. The CDR3 DNA reads as TGTGCCAGCAGTAAACAGGGTTTCACCACAGATACGCAGTATTTT. Residues: CASSKQGFTTDTQYF.

V gene TRBV30 combines with J gene TRBJ1-1; 8 bases line up with TRBD1. Germline V gene sequence: CDR1 GTSNPN, CDR2 SVGIG (reference sequence). V lost 6 bases to trimming and J lost 0 bases; unmatched junction nucleotides: 9. This CDR3 comprises 15 residues. The CDR3 region is CACLEDRAMNTEAFF. CDR3 in DNA: TGTGCCTGCCTTGAGGACAGGGCGATGAACACTGAAGCTTTCTTT.

This clone has a single count. The CDR3 DNA sequence: TGTGCCATCAGTGGGGGGACTAGCGGGGGCACAGATACGCAGTATTTT. Its protein is CAISGGTSGGTDTQYF. The V gene is TRBV10-3, the J gene TRBJ2-3, with 13 bases aligning to TRBD2. In germline, CDR1 is ENHRY, CDR2 SYGVKD. The CDR3 is 16 amino acids. The trim removed 4 bases at V and 1 base at J, leaving 2 bases unmatched.

The V call is TRBV5-1, the J call TRBJ2-5; D gene unclear. The V gene's germline CDR1 is SGHRS and CDR2 YFSETQ. The CDR3 has 11 amino acids. The V gene lost 3 bases and the J gene lost 2 bases, with 2 bases spanning the gap. CDR3 in amino acids: CASSSQETQYF. The CDR3, as DNA: TGCGCCAGCAGCTCACAAGAGACCCAGTACTTC.